This T cell receptor (beta chain) was retrieved from a study of T cells in Graves' hyperthyroidism and ophthalmopathy. About this clonotype: With a much larger clone just one base away, this may be a read error.

Researchers took RNA transcripts and amplified the TCR beta CDR3 regions from them. The primer set for the first-round RT-PCR of the TCR CDR3 was HTBI. One entry per CDR3 protein results from TCRdb running MiXCR on the multiplex PCR reads. The sample carries hundreds of thousands of distinct CDR3 sequences, approximately 14% recorded once. Diagnoses used clinical symptoms, serum thyroxine and TRAb, thyroid ultrasound and orbital computed tomography. The source of this sequence is a woman in her late teens or twenties with Graves' hyperthyroidism. Material: blood.

The CDR3 sequence: CSAYGQGSPYEQYF. CDR3 in DNA: TGCAGTGCCTATGGACAGGGCAGTCCCTACGAGCAGTACTTC. The V and J genes are TRBV20-1 and TRBJ2-7, with TRBD1 identical over 8 bases. This CDR3 comprises 14 residues. From germline, CDR1 is DFQATT and CDR2 SNEGSKA (reference sequence). Trimming removed 6 bases from V and 2 bases from J; junction bases left unmatched: 9.